These 8 T cell receptor beta chains came from one sample sequenced in a study of beta chain features in type 1 diabetes. Sequencing targeted expressed TCRB transcripts, as all isolated RNA had been reverse transcribed. Generated by immunoSEQ multiplex PCR, the TCRdb table keeps only in-frame clones and is missing some. The repertoire holds around 320,000 clones, with 11% to 15% as singletons. The sequencing sample was made of central memory CD4+ T cells from blood. Receptor source: a man younger than 40 in good health.

The V gene is TRBV6-5, the J gene TRBJ2-3, with no clear D. The CDR3 is 11 residues long. Germline-derived CDR1 and CDR2 are MNHEY and SVGAGI. Trimming shortened V by 0 bases and J by 5 bases, and 0 bases separated the two germline ends. The CDR3 bases are TGTGCCAGCAGTTACTCAGATACGCAGTATTTT. Protein: CASSYSDTQYF.

This rearrangement joins TRBV29-1 to TRBJ1-2, with TRBD1 matching 10 bases. Unmatched junction bases numbered 8, after V lost 7 bases and J lost 6 bases. Germline CDR1 is SQVTM and CDR2 is ANQGSEA. CDR3 length: 13 residues. This CDR3 reads CSGRDRGQNGYTF. The CDR3 DNA reads as TGCAGCGGCCGGGACAGGGGTCAGAATGGCTACACCTTC. The full variable domain, rest sourced from reference TRBV29-1 and TRBJ1-2, is SAVISQKPSRDICQRGTSLTIQCQVDSQVTMMFWYRQQPGQSLTLIATANQGSEATYESGFVIDKFPISRPNLTFSTLTVSNMSPEDSSIYLCSGRDRGQNGYTFGSGTRLTVV.

This clone has at least ten counts. This sequence joins TRBV5-1 and TRBJ1-5; D is possibly TRBD1 (6 bases). The V and J ends lost 3 bases and 12 bases respectively, with 10 bases between them. The CDR3 covers 11 residues. Germline V CDR1 and CDR2: SGHRS, YFSETQ. The CDR3 loop is CASSSQGHQHF. The CDR3 DNA sequence: TGCGCCAGCAGCTCACAGGGTCACCAGCATTTT. The whole variable domain, remainder taken from reference TRBV5-1 and TRBJ1-5, is KAGVTQTPRYLIKTRGQQVTLSCSPISGHRSVSWYQQTPGQGLQFLFEYFSETQRNKGNFPGRFSGRQFSNSRSEMNVSTLELGDSALYLCASSSQGHQHFGDGTRLSIL.

This clone was found a few times. V usage is TRBV7-8 and J usage is TRBJ1-1; 7 bases match TRBD1. Looked up from germline, CDR1 is SGHVS and CDR2 is FQNEAQ. The CDR3 extends over 15 amino acids. Trimming took 1 base from V and 5 from J; bases not matched to a gene: 7. CDR3 sequence: CASSLETGFRTEAFF. CDR3 coding DNA: TGTGCCAGCAGCTTAGAGACAGGGTTCAGGACTGAAGCTTTCTTT.

The rearrangement joins TRBV11-2 to TRBJ2-2, with D perhaps TRBD1 or TRBD2 (5 bases each). The CDR3 is 14 residues long. The V gene's germline CDR1 is SGHAT and CDR2 FQNNGV. V was clipped by 10 bases and J by 2 bases, with 14 bases between them. CDR3 region: CAIPGTTNTGELFF. The CDR3 coding sequence is TGTGCCATCCCCGGGACCACTAACACCGGGGAGCTGTTTTTT.

There are a few counts of this clone. J is TRBJ1-2 and V is TRBV13; the match to TRBD1 covers 7 bases. Germline CDR1 PRHDT, CDR2 FYEKMQ (reference sequence). The length of the CDR3 is 14 residues. The trim removed 11 bases at V and 0 bases at J, leaving 9 bases unmatched. CDR3 sequence (DNA): TGTGCCGGAAAGGACAGGCAATCTAACTATGGCTACACCTTC. Its protein is CAGKDRQSNYGYTF. Full variable domain (missing parts from reference TRBV13 and TRBJ1-2): AAGVIQSPRHLIKEKRETATLKCYPIPRHDTVYWYQQGPGQDPQFLISFYEKMQSDKGSIPDRFSAQQFSDYHSELNMSSLELGDSALYFCAGKDRQSNYGYTFGSGTRLTVV.

The rearrangement joins TRBV7-9 to TRBJ2-2; D not resolved. The CDR3 has 13 residues. Germline V lookup: CDR1 SEHNR, CDR2 FQNEAQ (reference sequence). Trimming left V 6 bases short and J 1 base short, with 6 bases between. The CDR3 sequence: CASSQRNTGELFF. The CDR3 nucleotides are TGTGCCAGCAGTCAAAGGAACACCGGGGAGCTGTTTTTT.

The CDR3 sequence is CATSRAGDFNQPQHF. CDR3 bases: TGTGCCACCAGCAGAGCAGGGGATTTCAATCAGCCCCAGCATTTT. The rearrangement uses TRBV15 and TRBJ1-5, with D possibly TRBD1 on 6 matching bases. Trimming shortened V by 1 base and J by 3 bases, and 10 bases separated the two germline ends. Germline V gene sequence: CDR1 LNHNV, CDR2 YYDKDF (reference sequence). The CDR3 covers 15 residues.